This is a list of T cell receptor beta chains from one sample in a study of blood T cells in healthy people across ages. TCRdb processed the 5' RACE reads anew with MiXCR; each CDR3 protein has one entry. The sample consists of more than 700,000 distinct CDR3 sequences, less than 70% of them appearing once. The sequenced sample consisted of blood. Every receptor here comes from an elderly man in good health. Both conserved end residues are part of each CDR3. A D gene is named only where the DNA matches it firmly. The listing skips clone size in some rows; elsewhere it reads once, few, many or a size class.

v_gene,j_gene,abundance,d_gene,CDR3nt,CDR3aa
TRBV7-6,TRBJ2-2,-,-,TGTGCCAGCAGCGAAACTAGTGGGCTCGGGGAGCTGTTTTTT,CASSETSGLGELFF
TRBV29-1,TRBJ2-7,many,-,TGCAGCGTTGAAATCCAGGGTAAACCCTACGAGCAGTACTTC,CSVEIQGKPYEQYF
TRBV14,TRBJ2-7,-,-,TGTGCCAACAGCCAATTCCAGAGTACGTGGGAGCAGTACTTC,CANSQFQSTWEQYF
TRBV7-2,TRBJ2-1,-,TRBD2,TGTGCCAGCAGCGTCGGACTAGCGGGAGGGCGGGAGGAGCAGTTCTTC,CASSVGLAGGREEQFF
TRBV18,TRBJ2-7,-,TRBD2,TGTGCCAGCTCACCACGTTCCCTAGCGGGGTACGAGCAGTACTTC,CASSPRSLAGYEQYF
TRBV29-1,TRBJ2-3,few,TRBD1,TGCAGCGCCCGGGGACAGGGGGCAGATACGCAGTATTTT,CSARGQGADTQYF
TRBV6-2/TRBV6-3,TRBJ2-1,few,TRBD2,TGTGCCAGTAGGACTAGCGGGAGTATAACCTACAATGAGCAGTTCTTC,CASRTSGSITYNEQFF
TRBV5-1,TRBJ2-5,many,TRBD1,TGCGCCAGCACCCTACAGGGGAATTTGTACCAAGAGACCCAGTACTTC,CASTLQGNLYQETQYF
TRBV5-1,TRBJ2-7,-,-,TGCGCCAGCAGCCCCGTGAGGACGAGCTCCTACGAGCAGTACTTC,CASSPVRTSSYEQYF
TRBV7-9,TRBJ1-1,-,-,TGTGCCAGCAGCGCTGTGCCTACAGCGAAAGCTTTCTTT,CASSAVPTAKAFF
TRBV30,TRBJ2-4,once,TRBD1,TGTGCCTGGAGTACACGGGACAGGTCCCCACGGCTTCTGCAGTACTTC,CAWSTRDRSPRLLQYF